This T cell receptor (beta chain) derives from a study of memory CD8 T cells in hepatitis C reinfection. Study-wide context: A couple of donors cleared primary HCV but became chronic after reinfection. Pre-reinfection samples were taken 55 to 20 weeks before detection. Reinfection meant HCV RNA positivity after two negatives ≥60 days apart.

Time point: pre-reinfection, 55 to 20 weeks before reinfection detection. TCR sequencing was done directly ex vivo on sorted cells, without expansion in vitro. Control naive CD8 T cells came from a couple of donors at all three reinfection time points. Trimming removed 3 bases at V and 1 base at J, with 5 bases between. Germline V gene data show CDR1 as SEHNR and CDR2 as FQNEAQ (reference sequence). The CDR3 consists of 13 residues. Some clones are missing from TCRdb's copy, which holds only in-frame ones; the method was immunoSEQ multiplex PCR. The sample carries roughly 6,000 clones, around 91% recorded once.

The TCR sequence derives from a man aged 45-60 years with hepatitis C virus infection. The rearrangement links TRBV7-9 to TRBJ2-3, with D possibly being TRBD2 (5 bases). The specimen sequenced was naive CD8+ T cells sorted from blood. The CDR3 region is CASSFGGTDTQYF. For the CDR3, the DNA is TGTGCCAGCAGCTTCGGGGGCACAGATACGCAGTATTTT.